These T cell receptor beta chains were read from a single sample in a study. TCRdb re-called the 5' RACE reads with MiXCR, one entry per CDR3 protein. The profile shows some 8,300 distinct CDR3 sequences, 45% to 70% of them singletons. The sequencing input was Tregs sorted from a lymph node. These receptors originate from a female donor with breast cancer. Each CDR3 is given with its conserved first and last residue. A D gene is named only where the DNA matches it firmly. Where a row states a size, it is once, few, many or the class of an expanded clone; other rows omit it.

clone_size: few; v_call: TRBV5-6; d_call: TRBD2; j_call: TRBJ2-3; cdr3_nt: TGTGCCAGCAGCTTGTTGTCCCCTAGCGCGGGAGCCGCAGATACGCAGTATTTT; cdr3_aa: CASSLLSPSAGAADTQYF
clone_size: .; v_call: TRBV6-6; d_call: .; j_call: TRBJ1-1; cdr3_nt: TGTGCCAGCAGTTACCCCAACCCTAGAGCTTTCTTT; cdr3_aa: CASSYPNPRAFF
clone_size: .; v_call: TRBV7-6; d_call: TRBD2; j_call: TRBJ2-5; cdr3_nt: TGTGCCAGCAGCTTACTCGGCGGGAGGGCCCCGGGGGAGACCCAGTACTTC; cdr3_aa: CASSLLGGRAPGETQYF
clone_size: .; v_call: TRBV5-1; d_call: .; j_call: TRBJ1-6; cdr3_nt: TGCGCCAGCAGCTTGGAGAATTCACCCCTCCACTTT; cdr3_aa: CASSLENSPLHF
clone_size: .; v_call: TRBV6-6; d_call: .; j_call: TRBJ2-7; cdr3_nt: TGTGCCAGCAGTCTAGGTTCTGAGCAGTACTTC; cdr3_aa: CASSLGSEQYF
clone_size: .; v_call: TRBV7-2; d_call: .; j_call: TRBJ1-1; cdr3_nt: TGTGCCAGCAGCTTACAAAGGATCATGAACACTGAAGCTTTCTTT; cdr3_aa: CASSLQRIMNTEAFF
clone_size: .; v_call: TRBV19; d_call: .; j_call: TRBJ2-1; cdr3_nt: TGTGCCAGTAGTATCGGTCTACCATGGGGAGATTACGATGAGCAGTTCTTC; cdr3_aa: CASSIGLPWGDYDEQFF
clone_size: .; v_call: TRBV7-3; d_call: .; j_call: TRBJ2-3; cdr3_nt: TGTGCCAGCAGCTTACTTGAACGAGATACGCAGTATTTT; cdr3_aa: CASSLLERDTQYF
clone_size: .; v_call: TRBV9; d_call: TRBD1; j_call: TRBJ1-6; cdr3_nt: TGTGCCAGCAGCGCTGGACAGGGTCTGAATTCAACCCTCCACTTT; cdr3_aa: CASSAGQGLNSTLHF
clone_size: few; v_call: TRBV12-3/TRBV12-4; d_call: .; j_call: TRBJ1-5; cdr3_nt: TGTGCCATAGGTAGCAATCAGCCCCAGCATTTT; cdr3_aa: CAIGSNQPQHF
clone_size: few; v_call: TRBV29-1; d_call: .; j_call: TRBJ1-5; cdr3_nt: TGCAGCGTGCGCGCCGGGACGGCAAATCAGCCCCAGCATTTT; cdr3_aa: CSVRAGTANQPQHF
clone_size: .; v_call: TRBV7-3; d_call: .; j_call: TRBJ1-1; cdr3_nt: TGTGCCAGCAGCTTATCCCCCAAGGACACTGAAGCTTTCTTT; cdr3_aa: CASSLSPKDTEAFF
clone_size: few; v_call: TRBV7-6; d_call: TRBD1; j_call: TRBJ1-3; cdr3_nt: TGTGCCAGCAGCTTAGGAGCCGGGACAGGGGGAAACACCATATATTTT; cdr3_aa: CASSLGAGTGGNTIYF
clone_size: few; v_call: TRBV6-5; d_call: .; j_call: TRBJ2-1; cdr3_nt: TGTGCCAGCAGTTACGGAGGGGGGTATGAGCAGTTCTTC; cdr3_aa: CASSYGGGYEQFF
clone_size: .; v_call: TRBV29-1; d_call: .; j_call: TRBJ2-1; cdr3_nt: TGCAGCGTTGAAGATAGGGCCGGGAATGAGCAGTTCTTC; cdr3_aa: CSVEDRAGNEQFF
clone_size: .; v_call: TRBV6-5; d_call: TRBD1; j_call: TRBJ1-1; cdr3_nt: TGTGCCAGCAGTTATAGAGGGGGCTTCACTGAAGCTTTCTTT; cdr3_aa: CASSYRGGFTEAFF
clone_size: .; v_call: TRBV20-1; d_call: .; j_call: TRBJ1-3; cdr3_nt: TGCGGTGCTAGACCAGCTGACGGACTCTCTGGAAACACCATATATTTT; cdr3_aa: CGARPADGLSGNTIYF
clone_size: few; v_call: TRBV6-1; d_call: .; j_call: TRBJ1-1; cdr3_nt: TGTGCCAGCAGTGAAGGGGGGTTAGTTGAAGCTTTCTTT; cdr3_aa: CASSEGGLVEAFF
clone_size: .; v_call: TRBV20-1; d_call: TRBD1; j_call: TRBJ1-1; cdr3_nt: TGCAGTGCTCCTTACAGGGGAGAGACTGAAGCTTTCTTT; cdr3_aa: CSAPYRGETEAFF
clone_size: .; v_call: TRBV2; d_call: TRBD1; j_call: TRBJ2-3; cdr3_nt: TGTGCCAGCAGTGGACCGGGACAGGGATGGACAGATACGCAGTATTTT; cdr3_aa: CASSGPGQGWTDTQYF
clone_size: .; v_call: TRBV6-2/TRBV6-3; d_call: TRBD2; j_call: TRBJ2-2; cdr3_nt: TGTGCCAGCAGCTTCGGGACTAGCGGGACGAACACCGGGGAGCTGTTTTTT; cdr3_aa: CASSFGTSGTNTGELFF
clone_size: few; v_call: TRBV12-3/TRBV12-4; d_call: .; j_call: TRBJ2-3; cdr3_nt: TGTGCCAGCAGTTTAGCGGTGGCTAGCCCGAGTGGAGATACGCAGTATTTT; cdr3_aa: CASSLAVASPSGDTQYF
clone_size: few; v_call: TRBV20-1; d_call: .; j_call: TRBJ2-1; cdr3_nt: TGCAGTGCTAGAGGAGACAGGCCCCACGGGCGTGAGCAGTTCTTC; cdr3_aa: CSARGDRPHGREQFF
clone_size: .; v_call: TRBV12-3/TRBV12-4; d_call: .; j_call: TRBJ2-5; cdr3_nt: TGTGCCAGCAGTTTAGGGGACCAAGAGGCCCAGTACTTC; cdr3_aa: CASSLGDQEAQYF
clone_size: .; v_call: TRBV10-3; d_call: .; j_call: TRBJ2-5; cdr3_nt: TGTGCCATCGCTCAGGGGGAGACCCAGTACTTC; cdr3_aa: CAIAQGETQYF
clone_size: .; v_call: TRBV7-2; d_call: TRBD1; j_call: TRBJ1-2; cdr3_nt: TGTGCCAGCAGCCCTCGGTCCGACATGACAGGGTTAGACTATGGCTACACCTTC; cdr3_aa: CASSPRSDMTGLDYGYTF
clone_size: once; v_call: TRBV7-9; d_call: .; j_call: TRBJ2-1; cdr3_nt: TGTGCCAGCAGCCGCCCAAGTAGTGAGCAGTTCTTC; cdr3_aa: CASSRPSSEQFF
clone_size: .; v_call: TRBV20-1; d_call: .; j_call: TRBJ2-1; cdr3_nt: TGCAGTGCCCCCGCTCTGAGGGGGGACGAGCAGTTCTTC; cdr3_aa: CSAPALRGDEQFF
clone_size: .; v_call: TRBV15; d_call: .; j_call: TRBJ1-6; cdr3_nt: TGTGCCACCAGCAGAGAGGGGGAGAATTCACCCCTCCACTTT; cdr3_aa: CATSREGENSPLHF
clone_size: few; v_call: TRBV6-6; d_call: .; j_call: TRBJ2-5; cdr3_nt: TGTGCCAGCAGTTACAGGGCCCCAGGGGAGACCCAGTACTTC; cdr3_aa: CASSYRAPGETQYF
clone_size: .; v_call: TRBV10-3; d_call: TRBD2; j_call: TRBJ2-7; cdr3_nt: TGTGCCATCAGTGAGACTAGCGGGAGCCACGAGCAGTACTTC; cdr3_aa: CAISETSGSHEQYF
clone_size: few; v_call: TRBV20-1; d_call: TRBD2; j_call: TRBJ2-4; cdr3_nt: TGCAGTGCTAGTAGCGGGAGCCTGGCCAAAAACATTCAGTACTTC; cdr3_aa: CSASSGSLAKNIQYF
clone_size: .; v_call: TRBV7-9; d_call: .; j_call: TRBJ1-2; cdr3_nt: TGTGCCAGCACGGGGCCCCTGCTTTATGGCTACACCTTC; cdr3_aa: CASTGPLLYGYTF
clone_size: .; v_call: TRBV29-1; d_call: TRBD2; j_call: TRBJ2-5; cdr3_nt: TGCAGCGTGTTAGTACCGGGGGGCCAGTACTTC; cdr3_aa: CSVLVPGGQYF
clone_size: .; v_call: TRBV6-6; d_call: .; j_call: TRBJ1-1; cdr3_nt: TGTGCCAGCAGTTTTGCAGGTACTGAAGCTTTCTTT; cdr3_aa: CASSFAGTEAFF
clone_size: .; v_call: TRBV5-1; d_call: .; j_call: TRBJ2-1; cdr3_nt: TGCGCCAGCAGCCCCCTAGGGGGTCGTGCCATAATGAATGAGCAGTTCTTC; cdr3_aa: CASSPLGGRAIMNEQFF
clone_size: .; v_call: TRBV20-1; d_call: TRBD2; j_call: TRBJ2-5; cdr3_nt: TGCAGTGCCGACCCGACTTCTAGCGGGAGCATAGAGACCCAGTACTTC; cdr3_aa: CSADPTSSGSIETQYF
clone_size: .; v_call: TRBV20-1; d_call: TRBD2; j_call: TRBJ2-7; cdr3_nt: TGCAGTGCCCGTCCTTTCAAACTAGCGATCTACGAGCAGTACTTC; cdr3_aa: CSARPFKLAIYEQYF
clone_size: few; v_call: TRBV20-1; d_call: .; j_call: TRBJ2-3; cdr3_nt: TGCAGTGCCCAGCGGGCTAGCACAGATACGCAGTATTTT; cdr3_aa: CSAQRASTDTQYF
clone_size: few; v_call: TRBV6-5; d_call: .; j_call: TRBJ1-2; cdr3_nt: TGTGCCAGCAGTTACGTTCAGGGTGGCTACACCTTC; cdr3_aa: CASSYVQGGYTF
clone_size: .; v_call: TRBV5-1; d_call: TRBD2; j_call: TRBJ2-1; cdr3_nt: TGCGCCAGCAGCTTGGCCCCCTTAGCGGGAGCCCATGAGCAGTTCTTC; cdr3_aa: CASSLAPLAGAHEQFF
clone_size: .; v_call: TRBV20-1; d_call: TRBD2; j_call: TRBJ2-1; cdr3_nt: TGCAGCGCTTCCCCTTTTAGCGGGGGTTCCTACAATGAGCAGTTCTTC; cdr3_aa: CSASPFSGGSYNEQFF
clone_size: .; v_call: TRBV20-1; d_call: TRBD2; j_call: TRBJ2-1; cdr3_nt: TGCAGTGCCACCTCCGGGACTAGCGGATACAATGAGCAGTTCTTC; cdr3_aa: CSATSGTSGYNEQFF
clone_size: .; v_call: TRBV28; d_call: TRBD1; j_call: TRBJ1-4; cdr3_nt: TGTGCCAGTAGGGACAGGGTTGTTGAAAAACTGTTTTTT; cdr3_aa: CASRDRVVEKLFF
clone_size: .; v_call: TRBV7-3; d_call: TRBD1; j_call: TRBJ2-2; cdr3_nt: TGTGCCAGCAGCCGGGACAGGGCCACCGGGGAGCTGTTTTTT; cdr3_aa: CASSRDRATGELFF
clone_size: .; v_call: TRBV7-3; d_call: .; j_call: TRBJ2-3; cdr3_nt: TGTGCCAGCAGCTTAGAGCGGATCGGTACGCAGTATTTT; cdr3_aa: CASSLERIGTQYF
clone_size: once; v_call: TRBV2; d_call: .; j_call: TRBJ2-3; cdr3_nt: TGTGCCAGCGGGCTGGGGTATCTCACAGATACGCAGTATTTT; cdr3_aa: CASGLGYLTDTQYF
clone_size: medium-sized; v_call: TRBV7-6; d_call: TRBD2; j_call: TRBJ2-1; cdr3_nt: TGTGCCAGCAGCGCGACTAGCGGGCTATACAATGAGCAGTTCTTC; cdr3_aa: CASSATSGLYNEQFF
clone_size: .; v_call: TRBV5-5; d_call: .; j_call: TRBJ1-5; cdr3_nt: TGTGCCAGCATCTGGGGGACTAACAATCAGCCCCAGCATTTT; cdr3_aa: CASIWGTNNQPQHF
clone_size: .; v_call: TRBV7-2; d_call: .; j_call: TRBJ2-3; cdr3_nt: TGTGCCAGCAGCTTAGCGCGAGATACGCAGTATTTT; cdr3_aa: CASSLARDTQYF
clone_size: .; v_call: TRBV4-2; d_call: .; j_call: TRBJ2-5; cdr3_nt: TGTGCCAGCAGCCAAGAGGAGCGTAACCAAGAGACCCAGTACTTC; cdr3_aa: CASSQEERNQETQYF
clone_size: .; v_call: TRBV5-6; d_call: TRBD2; j_call: TRBJ2-3; cdr3_nt: TGTGCCAGCAGCTTGTTATCCCTAGCGGGAGGGATCACAGATACGCAGTATTTT; cdr3_aa: CASSLLSLAGGITDTQYF
clone_size: .; v_call: TRBV20-1; d_call: TRBD2; j_call: TRBJ2-5; cdr3_nt: TGCAGTGCTTCCAGACTAGCGGAGACCCAGTACTTC; cdr3_aa: CSASRLAETQYF
clone_size: few; v_call: TRBV3-1; d_call: .; j_call: TRBJ2-1; cdr3_nt: TGTGCCAGCAGCCAAGATGGAGACAGGACATGGGACTCCTCCAATGAGCAGTTCTTC; cdr3_aa: CASSQDGDRTWDSSNEQFF
clone_size: few; v_call: TRBV20-1; d_call: TRBD2; j_call: TRBJ2-1; cdr3_nt: TGCAGTGCTGGAGGACTAGCGGGTGCCTACAATGAGCAGTTCTTC; cdr3_aa: CSAGGLAGAYNEQFF
clone_size: .; v_call: TRBV2; d_call: .; j_call: TRBJ2-7; cdr3_nt: TGTGCCAGCAGGCCGAACAGCTACGAGCAGTACTTC; cdr3_aa: CASRPNSYEQYF